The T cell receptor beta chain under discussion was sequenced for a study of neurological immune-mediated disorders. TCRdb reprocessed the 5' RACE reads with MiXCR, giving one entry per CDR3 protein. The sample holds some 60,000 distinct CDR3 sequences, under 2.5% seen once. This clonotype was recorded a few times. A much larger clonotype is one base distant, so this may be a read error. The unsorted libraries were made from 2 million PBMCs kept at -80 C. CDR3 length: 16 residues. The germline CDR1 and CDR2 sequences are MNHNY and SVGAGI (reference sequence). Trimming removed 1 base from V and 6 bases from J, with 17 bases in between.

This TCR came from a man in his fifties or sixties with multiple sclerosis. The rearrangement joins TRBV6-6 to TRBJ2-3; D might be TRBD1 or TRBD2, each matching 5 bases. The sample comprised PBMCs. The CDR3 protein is CASSYYKGHRGDTQYF. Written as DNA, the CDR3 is TGTGCCAGCAGTTACTACAAAGGACACCGGGGTGATACGCAGTATTTT.